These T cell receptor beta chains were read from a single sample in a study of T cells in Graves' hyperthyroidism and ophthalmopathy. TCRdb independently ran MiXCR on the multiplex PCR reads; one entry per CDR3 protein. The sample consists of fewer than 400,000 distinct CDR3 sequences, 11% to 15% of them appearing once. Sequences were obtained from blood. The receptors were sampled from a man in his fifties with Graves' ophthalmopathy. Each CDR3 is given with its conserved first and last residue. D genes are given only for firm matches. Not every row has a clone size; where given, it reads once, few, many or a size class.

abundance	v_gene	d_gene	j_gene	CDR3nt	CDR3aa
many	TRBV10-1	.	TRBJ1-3	TGCGCCAGCAGTGAAAGAGGCTCTGGAAACACCATATATTTT	CASSERGSGNTIYF
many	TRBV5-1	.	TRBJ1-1	TGCGCCGTTCAAAAGACCGGGAACACTGAAGCTTTCTTT	CAVQKTGNTEAFF
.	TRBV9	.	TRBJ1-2	TGTGCCAGCAGCGCAAACACGGGACAAAACTACACCTTC	CASSANTGQNYTF
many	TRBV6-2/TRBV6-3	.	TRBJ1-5	TGTGCCAGCAGTTACACCGGCAGGGAAAATCAGCCCCAGCATTTT	CASSYTGRENQPQHF
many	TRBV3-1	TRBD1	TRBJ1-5	TGTGCCAGCAGCCAAGGGGACAGGGGGCATAGGCAGCCCCAGCATTTT	CASSQGDRGHRQPQHF
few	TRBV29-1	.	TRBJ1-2	TGCAGCGTTGAATACACGGGACCAACCCAAAACTATGGCTACACCTTC	CSVEYTGPTQNYGYTF
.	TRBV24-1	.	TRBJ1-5	TGTGCCACCAGTGACTCGGTGGGTCAGCCCCAGCATTTT	CATSDSVGQPQHF
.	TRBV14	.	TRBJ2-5	TGTGCCAGCAGCCAAGATCTAAGGGGGCAAGAGACCCAGTACTTC	CASSQDLRGQETQYF
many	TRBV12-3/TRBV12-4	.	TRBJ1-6	TGTGCCAGCTTGACAGGCCCCTCACCCCTCCACTTT	CASLTGPSPLHF
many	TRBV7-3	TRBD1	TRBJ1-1	TGTGCCAGCAGTACGACAGGGGGCCATCACACTGAAGCTTTCTTT	CASSTTGGHHTEAFF
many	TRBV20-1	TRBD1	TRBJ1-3	TGCAGTGCTAGAGATTCCACATACAGGGGGCAACAGGCTGGAAACACCATATATTTT	CSARDSTYRGQQAGNTIYF
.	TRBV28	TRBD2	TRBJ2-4	TGTGCCAGCAACCCTAGCGGGAGATACATTCAGTACTTC	CASNPSGRYIQYF
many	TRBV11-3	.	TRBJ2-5	TGTGCCAGCAGTACTACAGGGAACTACCAAGAGACCCAGTACTTC	CASSTTGNYQETQYF
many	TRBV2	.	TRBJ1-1	TGTGCCAGCAGGGCGGACAGTTTGAACACTGAAGCTTTCTTT	CASRADSLNTEAFF
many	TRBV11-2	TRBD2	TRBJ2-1	TGTGCCAGCAGCTTTAGGACTAGCGGTTACAATGAGCAGTTCTTC	CASSFRTSGYNEQFF
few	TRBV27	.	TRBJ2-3	TGTGCCAGCAGTTTATCCGGGACGTACCTAAATACGCAGTATTTT	CASSLSGTYLNTQYF